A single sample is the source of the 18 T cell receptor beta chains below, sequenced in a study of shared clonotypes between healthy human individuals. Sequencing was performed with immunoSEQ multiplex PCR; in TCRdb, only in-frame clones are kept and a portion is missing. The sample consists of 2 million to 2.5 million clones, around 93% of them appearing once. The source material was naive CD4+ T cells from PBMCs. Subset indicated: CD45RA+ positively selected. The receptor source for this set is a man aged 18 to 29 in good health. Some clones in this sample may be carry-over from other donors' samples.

CDR3: CASSTRDRGQPQHF. The CDR3 DNA reads TGTGCCAGTAGTACAAGGGACAGGGGCCAGCCCCAGCATTTT. The V gene is TRBV19, the J gene TRBJ1-5, with TRBD1 matching over 10 bases. The CDR3 runs 14 residues. Germline V lookup: CDR1 LNHDA, CDR2 SQIVND (reference sequence). V was pared by 4 bases and J by 7 bases, with 4 bases of the junction left unmatched.

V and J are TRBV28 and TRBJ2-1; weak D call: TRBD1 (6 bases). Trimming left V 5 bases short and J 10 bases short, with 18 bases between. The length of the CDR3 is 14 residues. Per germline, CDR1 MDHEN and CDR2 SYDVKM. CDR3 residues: CASSLGGHSEEQFF. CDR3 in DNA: TGTGCCAGCAGTCTAGGGGGACATTCAGAAGAGCAGTTCTTC.

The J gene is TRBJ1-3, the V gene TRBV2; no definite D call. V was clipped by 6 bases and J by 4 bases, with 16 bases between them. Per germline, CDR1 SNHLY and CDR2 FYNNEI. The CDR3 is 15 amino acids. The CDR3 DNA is TGTGCCAGCAGCCCGATACCGGGGAGAGGAAACACCATATATTTT. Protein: CASSPIPGRGNTIYF.

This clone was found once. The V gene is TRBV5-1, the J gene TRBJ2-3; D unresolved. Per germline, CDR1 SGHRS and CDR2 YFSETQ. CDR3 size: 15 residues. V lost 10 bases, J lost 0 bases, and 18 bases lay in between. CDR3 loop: CAPLSFNSSTDTQYF. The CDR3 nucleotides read TGCGCCCCCCTCAGCTTTAACAGTAGCACAGATACGCAGTATTTT.

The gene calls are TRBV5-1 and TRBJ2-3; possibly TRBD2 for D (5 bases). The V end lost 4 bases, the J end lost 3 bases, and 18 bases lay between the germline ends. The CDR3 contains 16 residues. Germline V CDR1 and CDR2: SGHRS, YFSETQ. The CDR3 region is CASSPVRDPDTDTQYF. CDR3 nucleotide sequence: TGCGCCAGCAGCCCTGTACGGGATCCAGATACAGATACGCAGTATTTT.

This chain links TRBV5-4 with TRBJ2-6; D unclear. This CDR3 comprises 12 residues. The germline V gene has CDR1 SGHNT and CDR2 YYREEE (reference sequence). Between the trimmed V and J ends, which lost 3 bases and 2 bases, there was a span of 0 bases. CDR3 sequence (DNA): TGTGCCAGCAGCTCTGGGGCCAACGTCCTGACTTTC. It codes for CASSSGANVLTF.

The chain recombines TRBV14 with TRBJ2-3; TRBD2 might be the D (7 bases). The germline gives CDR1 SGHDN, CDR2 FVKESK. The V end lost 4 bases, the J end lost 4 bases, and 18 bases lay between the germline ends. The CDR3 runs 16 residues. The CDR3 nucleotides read TGTGCCAGCAGCCGCGGAAGGGGGGGCGAAGCAGATACGCAGTATTTT. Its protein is CASSRGRGGEADTQYF.

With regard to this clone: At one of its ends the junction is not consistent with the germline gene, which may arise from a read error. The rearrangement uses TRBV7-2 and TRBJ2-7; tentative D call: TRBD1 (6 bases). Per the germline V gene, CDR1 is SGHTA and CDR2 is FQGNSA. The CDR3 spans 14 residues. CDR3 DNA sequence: TGTGCCAGCAGTTTAGACAGGTCTCAGAACGAGCAGTACTTC. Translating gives CASSLDRSQNEQYF.

The CDR3, as DNA: TGTGCCATCAGTGAGTCGCATCGGGGGTCTGGAAACACCATATATTTT. It encodes CAISESHRGSGNTIYF. V gene TRBV10-3 combines with J gene TRBJ1-3; perhaps TRBD1 as D (5 bases). V was trimmed by 0 bases and J by 1 base, leaving 10 bases between them. The germline CDR1 and CDR2 sequences are ENHRY and SYGVKD. The CDR3 extends over 16 amino acids.

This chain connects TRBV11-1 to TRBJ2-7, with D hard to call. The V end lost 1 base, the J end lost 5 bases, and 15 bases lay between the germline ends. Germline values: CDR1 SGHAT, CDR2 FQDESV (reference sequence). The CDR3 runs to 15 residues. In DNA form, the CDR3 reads TGTGCCAGCAGCTTAGGGGTAGGATTTATGGACGAGCAGTACTTC. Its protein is CASSLGVGFMDEQYF. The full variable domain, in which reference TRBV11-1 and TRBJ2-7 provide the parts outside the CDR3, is EAEVAQSPRYKITEKSQAVAFWCDPISGHATLYWYRQILGQGPELLVQFQDESVVDDSQLPKDRFSAERLKGVDSTLKIQPAELGDSAMYLCASSLGVGFMDEQYFGPGTRLTVT.

In DNA form, the CDR3 reads TGTGCCAGCAGCTCCCCTCTGTCCAGCGGGAACGGGGAGCTGTTTTTT. This encodes CASSSPLSSGNGELFF. The genes are TRBV27 and TRBJ2-2, with 7 bases lining up with TRBD2. With 6 bases clipped from V and 7 bases from J, the junction kept 14 bases outside the gene matches. Per germline, CDR1 MNHEY and CDR2 SMNVEV (reference sequence). The CDR3 totals 16 residues.

The CDR3 loop is CASSSRLASSIEQFF. Written as DNA, the CDR3 is TGTGCCAGCAGCTCTAGGTTAGCGTCTTCAATTGAGCAGTTCTTC. This rearrangement joins TRBV11-2 to TRBJ2-1, with D possibly matching TRBD2 (5 bases). This CDR3 region has 15 residues. The ends were cut back, 4 bases at V and 9 bases at J, with 19 bases in the middle. Germline V gives CDR1 SGHAT, CDR2 FQNNGV.

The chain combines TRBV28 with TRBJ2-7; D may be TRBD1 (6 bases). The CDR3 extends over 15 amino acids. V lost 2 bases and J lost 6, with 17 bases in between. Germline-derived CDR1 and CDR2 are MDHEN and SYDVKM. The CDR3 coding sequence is TGTGCCAGCAGTTTAGGGGGCTCAGGGGTTTTCGAGCAGTACTTC. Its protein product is CASSLGGSGVFEQYF.

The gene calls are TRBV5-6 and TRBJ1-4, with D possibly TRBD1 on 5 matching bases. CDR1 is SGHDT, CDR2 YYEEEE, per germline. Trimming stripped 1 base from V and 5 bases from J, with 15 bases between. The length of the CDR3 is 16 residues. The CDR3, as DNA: TGTGCCAGCAGCTTGAGTGGGGGAAGATGGAATGAAAAACTGTTTTTT. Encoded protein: CASSLSGGRWNEKLFF.

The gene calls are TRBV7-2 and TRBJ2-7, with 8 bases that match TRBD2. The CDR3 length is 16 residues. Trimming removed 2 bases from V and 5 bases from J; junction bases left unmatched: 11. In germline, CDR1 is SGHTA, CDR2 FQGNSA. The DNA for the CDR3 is TGTGCCAGCAGCTTATTCGAACTAGCGGTACCTCACGAGCAGTACTTC. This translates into CASSLFELAVPHEQYF.

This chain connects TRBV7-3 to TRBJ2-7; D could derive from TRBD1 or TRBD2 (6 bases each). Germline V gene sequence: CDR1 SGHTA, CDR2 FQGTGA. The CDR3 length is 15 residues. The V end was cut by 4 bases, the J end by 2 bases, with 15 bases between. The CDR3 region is CASSSAGGSPYEQYF. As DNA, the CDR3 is TGTGCCAGCAGCTCAGCCGGGGGCAGTCCCTACGAGCAGTACTTC. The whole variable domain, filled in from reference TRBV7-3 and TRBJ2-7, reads GAGVSQTPSNKVTEKGKYVELRCDPISGHTALYWYRQSLGQGPEFLIYFQGTGAADDSGLPNDRFFAVRPEGSVSTLKIQRTERGDSAVYLCASSSAGGSPYEQYFGPGTRLTVT.

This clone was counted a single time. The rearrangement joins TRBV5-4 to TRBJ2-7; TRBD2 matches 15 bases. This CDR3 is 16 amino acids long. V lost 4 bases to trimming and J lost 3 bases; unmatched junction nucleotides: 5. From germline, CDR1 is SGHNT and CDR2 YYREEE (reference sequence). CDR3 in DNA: TGTGCCAGCAGCCTCGAGGGACTAGCGGGAGGCTACGAGCAGTACTTC. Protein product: CASSLEGLAGGYEQYF.

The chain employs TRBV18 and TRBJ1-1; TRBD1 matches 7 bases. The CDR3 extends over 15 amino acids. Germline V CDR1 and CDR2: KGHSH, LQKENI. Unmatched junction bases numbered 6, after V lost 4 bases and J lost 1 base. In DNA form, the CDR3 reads TGTGCCAGCTCACGAAACACAGGGGCGAACACTGAAGCTTTCTTT. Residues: CASSRNTGANTEAFF. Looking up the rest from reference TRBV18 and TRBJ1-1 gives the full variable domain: NAGVMQNPRHLVRRRGQEARLRCSPMKGHSHVYWYRQLPEEGLKFMVYLQKENIIDESGMPKERFSAEFPKEGPSILRIQQVVRGDSAAYFCASSRNTGANTEAFFGQGTRLTVV.